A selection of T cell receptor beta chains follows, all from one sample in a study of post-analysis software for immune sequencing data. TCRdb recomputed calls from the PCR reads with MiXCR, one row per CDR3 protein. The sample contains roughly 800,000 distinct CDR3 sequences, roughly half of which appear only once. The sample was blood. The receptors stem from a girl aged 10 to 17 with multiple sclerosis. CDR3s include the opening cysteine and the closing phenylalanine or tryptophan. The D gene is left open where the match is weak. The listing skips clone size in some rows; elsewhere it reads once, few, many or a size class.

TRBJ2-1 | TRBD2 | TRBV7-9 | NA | CASSLRLAAFGQFF | TGTGCCAGCAGCTTAAGGCTAGCGGCCTTTGGGCAGTTCTTC
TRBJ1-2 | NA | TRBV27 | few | CASRVPPRENDGYTF | TGTGCCAGCAGAGTACCCCCCAGGGAAAATGATGGCTACACCTTC
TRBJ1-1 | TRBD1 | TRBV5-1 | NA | CASSWLGGAMETSAFF | TGCGCCAGCAGCTGGTTAGGGGGCGCAATGGAAACGTCGGCTTTCTTT
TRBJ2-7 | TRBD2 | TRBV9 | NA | CASSVLGTSGSYEQYF | TGTGCCAGCAGCGTACTAGGGACTAGCGGGAGCTACGAGCAGTACTTC
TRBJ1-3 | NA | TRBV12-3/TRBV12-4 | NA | CASSLRSNTIYF | TGTGCCAGCAGTTTACGATCAAACACCATATATTTT
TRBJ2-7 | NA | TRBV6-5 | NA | CASRGKRSLRYEQYF | TGTGCCAGCAGGGGAAAGCGTTCTCTGAGGTACGAGCAGTACTTC
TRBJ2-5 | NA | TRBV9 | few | CASSVGLGEETQYF | TGTGCCAGCAGCGTGGGTCTAGGGGAAGAGACCCAGTACTTC
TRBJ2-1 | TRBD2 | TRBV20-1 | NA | CSAQGLAGIYNEQFF | TGCAGTGCCCAAGGACTAGCGGGGATCTACAATGAGCAGTTCTTC
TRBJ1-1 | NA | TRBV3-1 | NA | CASSQKDGGRNTEAFF | TGTGCCAGCAGCCAAAAAGACGGAGGGAGGAACACTGAAGCTTTCTTT
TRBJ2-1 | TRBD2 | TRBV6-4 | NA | CASSDSEGSGANNEQFF | TGTGCCAGCAGTGACTCTGAGGGTAGCGGGGCTAACAATGAGCAGTTCTTC
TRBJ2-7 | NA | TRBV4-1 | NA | CASSQNRDTLYEQYF | TGCGCCAGCAGCCAGAACCGGGACACCCTGTACGAGCAGTACTTC
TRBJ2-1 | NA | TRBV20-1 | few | CSARALWDEQFF | TGCAGTGCTCGGGCCCTTTGGGATGAGCAGTTCTTC
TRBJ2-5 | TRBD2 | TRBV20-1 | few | CSASAGVGQETQYF | TGCAGTGCTAGTGCGGGAGTAGGACAAGAGACCCAGTACTTC
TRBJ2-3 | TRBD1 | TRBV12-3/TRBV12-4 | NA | CASSSPGGRQGDRTDTQYF | TGTGCCAGCAGCTCTCCAGGGGGCCGCCAGGGCGACCGCACAGATACGCAGTATTTT
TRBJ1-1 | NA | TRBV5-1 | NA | CASSLESVGEAFF | TGCGCCAGCAGCTTGGAGTCCGTTGGTGAAGCTTTCTTT
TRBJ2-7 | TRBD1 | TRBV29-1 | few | CSAGGQGAMNEQYF | TGCAGCGCCGGTGGACAGGGGGCGATGAACGAGCAGTACTTC
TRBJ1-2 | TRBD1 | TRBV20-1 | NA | CSATGQARVGYTF | TGCAGTGCTACAGGACAGGCCCGGGTGGGCTACACCTTC
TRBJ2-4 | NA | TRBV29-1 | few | CSVEGGTFGKNIQYF | TGCAGCGTTGAGGGTGGGACCTTTGGCAAAAACATTCAGTACTTC
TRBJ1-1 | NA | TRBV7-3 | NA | CASSDGTVNTEAFF | TGTGCCAGCAGCGATGGGACGGTGAACACTGAAGCTTTCTTT
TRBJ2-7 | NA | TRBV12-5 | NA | CASGSPRGTALLGTQYF | TGTGCTAGTGGTTCACCACGGGGAACAGCACTTCTCGGAACCCAGTACTTC
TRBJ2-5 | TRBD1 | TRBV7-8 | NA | CASSSQTGGAGETQYF | TGTGCCAGCAGCTCCCAAACAGGGGGCGCGGGGGAGACCCAGTACTTC
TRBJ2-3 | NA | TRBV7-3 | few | CASSLMGSTDTQYF | TGTGCCAGCAGCTTAATGGGATCCACAGATACGCAGTATTTT
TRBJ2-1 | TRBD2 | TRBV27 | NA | CASSSVLAGEQFF | TGTGCCAGCAGTTCCGTCCTAGCGGGTGAGCAGTTCTTC
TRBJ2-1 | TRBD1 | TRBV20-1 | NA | CSASPGTGKETQFF | TGCAGTGCATCTCCCGGGACAGGGAAAGAGACCCAGTTCTTC
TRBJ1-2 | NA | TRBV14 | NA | CASSQDNRKYGYTF | TGTGCCAGCAGCCAAGATAACAGAAAGTATGGCTACACCTTC
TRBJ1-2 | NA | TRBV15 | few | CATSREERSLGGYTF | TGTGCCACCAGCAGAGAGGAGAGATCTCTCGGGGGCTACACCTTC
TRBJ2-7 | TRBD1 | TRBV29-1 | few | CSVPGQGANEQYF | TGCAGCGTTCCGGGACAGGGGGCCAACGAGCAGTACTTC
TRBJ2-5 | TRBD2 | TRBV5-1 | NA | CASSWGGTSSETQYF | TGCGCCAGCAGCTGGGGCGGGACTAGCAGTGAGACCCAGTACTTC
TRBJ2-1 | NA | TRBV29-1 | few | CSTGVNYNEQFF | TGCAGCACCGGGGTCAACTACAATGAGCAGTTCTTC
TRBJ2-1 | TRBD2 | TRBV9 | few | CASSVAPSGIGEQFF | TGTGCCAGCAGCGTAGCCCCTAGCGGGATAGGAGAGCAGTTCTTC
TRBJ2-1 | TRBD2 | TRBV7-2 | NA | CASSLGLAGRYEQFF | TGTGCCAGCAGCTTAGGCCTAGCGGGAAGGTATGAGCAGTTCTTC
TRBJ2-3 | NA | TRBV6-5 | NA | CASSVSGPSTDTQYF | TGTGCCAGCAGTGTCAGCGGGCCTTCCACAGATACGCAGTATTTT
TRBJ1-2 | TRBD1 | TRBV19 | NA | CASTLPGQGANGYTF | TGTGCCAGTACCCTACCGGGACAGGGGGCAAATGGCTACACCTTC
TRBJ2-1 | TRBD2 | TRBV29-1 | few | CSVVPSGRIGEQFF | TGCAGCGTTGTGCCTAGCGGGAGGATCGGGGAGCAGTTCTTC
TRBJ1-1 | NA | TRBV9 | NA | CASSVAGTEAFF | TGTGCCAGCAGCGTAGCGGGAACTGAAGCTTTCTTT
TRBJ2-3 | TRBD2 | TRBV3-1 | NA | CASTQVAGAADTQYF | TGTGCCAGCACCCAAGTAGCGGGCGCCGCAGATACGCAGTATTTT
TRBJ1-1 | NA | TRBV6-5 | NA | CASTHGGPNTEAFF | TGTGCCAGCACCCACGGGGGTCCGAACACTGAAGCTTTCTTT
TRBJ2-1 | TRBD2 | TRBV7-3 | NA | CASSFGGSTNEQFF | TGTGCCAGCAGCTTTGGCGGGAGTACCAATGAGCAGTTCTTC
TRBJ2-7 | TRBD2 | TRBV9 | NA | CASSVAFLAGAEQYF | TGTGCCAGCAGCGTCGCTTTCCTAGCGGGAGCGGAGCAGTACTTC
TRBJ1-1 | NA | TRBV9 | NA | CASSVSPGGNTEAFF | TGTGCCAGCAGCGTGAGTCCGGGAGGGAATACTGAAGCTTTCTTT
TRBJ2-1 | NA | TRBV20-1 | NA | CSASQSSYNEQFF | TGCAGTGCTTCACAGAGCTCCTACAATGAGCAGTTCTTC
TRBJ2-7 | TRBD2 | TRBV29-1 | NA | CSADSGGYEQYF | TGCAGCGCCGACAGCGGGGGGTACGAGCAGTACTTC
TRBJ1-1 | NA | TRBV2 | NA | CASISGEGNTEAFF | TGTGCCAGCATATCGGGGGAGGGGAACACTGAAGCTTTCTTT